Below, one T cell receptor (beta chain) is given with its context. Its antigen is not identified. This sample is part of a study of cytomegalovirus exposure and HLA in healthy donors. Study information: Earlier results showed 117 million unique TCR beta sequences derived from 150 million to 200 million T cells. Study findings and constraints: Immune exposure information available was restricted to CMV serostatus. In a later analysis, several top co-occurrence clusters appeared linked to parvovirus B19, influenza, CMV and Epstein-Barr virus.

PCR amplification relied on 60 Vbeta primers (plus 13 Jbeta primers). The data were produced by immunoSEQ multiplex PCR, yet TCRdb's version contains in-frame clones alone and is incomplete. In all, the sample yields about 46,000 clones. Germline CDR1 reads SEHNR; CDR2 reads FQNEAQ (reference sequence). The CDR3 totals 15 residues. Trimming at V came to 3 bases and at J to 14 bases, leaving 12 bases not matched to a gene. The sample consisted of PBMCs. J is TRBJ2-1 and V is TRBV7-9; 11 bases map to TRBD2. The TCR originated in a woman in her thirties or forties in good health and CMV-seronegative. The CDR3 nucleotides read TGTGCCAGCAGCTTGAGGTTTAGCGGGAGGGCCGAGAAGTTCTTC. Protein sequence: CASSLRFSGRAEKFF.